The source of this T cell receptor (beta chain) is a study of T cell repertoires in cytomegalovirus infection. Whole-study context: Recently identified HLA-C-restricted CMV epitopes and well-studied HLA-B-restricted CMV epitopes were used by the study. Carrying CMV and the relevant HLA type showed in public TCR beta signatures.

This clonotype was seen a handful of times. The antigen remains undetermined. Looked up from germline, CDR1 is SGHAT and CDR2 is FQNNGV. The CDR3 contains 15 residues. V lost 0 bases, J lost 5 bases, and 13 bases lay in between. The study, taken as a whole, reports: Cumulative frequency (of public TCR beta family members) identified carriers of CMV plus the relevant HLA. CMV-specific HLA-C-restricted TCR beta clonotypes dominated the ex vivo response.

TCRdb itself ran the reads through MiXCR, one entry per CDR3 protein. The data contain approximately 220,000 distinct CDR3 sequences, less than 50% of them singletons. This chain links TRBV11-2 with TRBJ1-1; D gene uncertain. This sample comprised CD8+ T cells from cultured PBMCs, obtained from culture after CMV antigen stimulation. This TCR derives from a human donor in good health (CMV status not recorded). Some clones in this sample may be carry-over from other donors' samples. This CDR3 reads CASSLEQTGRTEAFF. The CDR3, as DNA: TGTGCCAGCAGCTTAGAACAGACGGGGAGGACTGAAGCTTTCTTT.